This entry features one T cell receptor beta chain sequence. The antigen is unknown. The data were taken from a study of identical twins. Findings and caveats of the study: The abundant beta clonotypes from cord blood had fewer insertions, and memory repertoires had none of this.

From germline, CDR1 is GTSNPN and CDR2 SVGIG (reference sequence). V lost 3 bases, J lost 2 bases, and 14 bases lay in between. This CDR3 has 14 residues. Everyone who donated was a healthy Caucasian. Each cDNA held unique molecular identifiers, and template switching gave it a universal primer site. From the 5' RACE reads, TCRdb called clonotypes with MiXCR, one entry per CDR3 protein. This table has about 100,000 distinct CDR3 sequences, around 5.5% appearing once. The TCR sequence derives from a woman aged 50 to 65 in good health. Sequenced: memory T cells sorted from blood. V usage is TRBV30 and J usage is TRBJ2-7, with a tentative D call TRBD1 (5 bases). The CDR3 sequence is CAWRNPGSTYEQYF. The CDR3 region has the DNA TGTGCCTGGAGAAATCCAGGGTCCACCTACGAGCAGTACTTC.